The following is a T cell receptor (beta chain) sequence with its context. Its recognized antigen is unknown. Per-base quality was not reported, and no clone a single base away is much larger than it. This sample also contains other DNA sequences that code for the same CDR3. This specimen belongs to a study of beta chain features in type 1 diabetes (dated by TCRdb to the late 2010s). As for the study more broadly: Mean age, gender distribution, total cell number and subset yield were not different between patients and healthy donors. Naive and central memory subsets were obtained from all 30 or so donors, but regulatory and stem cell-like memory subsets were isolated from only 8 patients and about 8 healthy donors. The study compared the TCRB repertoires of sorted circulating CD4+ T cell subsets in recently diagnosed type 1 diabetes patients with those in matched healthy donors. A total of over 90,000,000 sorted cells were examined across all samples, and a strong correlation was observed between cell number per subset and RNA yield. Findings and caveats that apply to the study as a whole: In all four CD4+ subsets, TCRB CDR3 length was moderately but significantly shorter in type 1 diabetes patients. Because the HLA sub-analyses included only small numbers of individuals, any influence of HLA type on TCRB rearrangement was left unresolved. At VDJ recombination sites, type 1 diabetes patients had fewer insertions and more deleted nucleotides, which implies abnormalities in thymic rearrangement. Shorter templates might be favored by PCR, yet because patient and control samples were amplified and corrected together, any such skew would affect both groups equally. The naive, central memory and regulatory TCRB repertoires appeared to resemble one another more closely among patients than among healthy donors. Sequencing cDNA rather than genomic DNA could over-represent highly expressing activated cells, although activation and CD3 levels did not differ between groups.

The CDR3 runs 14 residues from the cysteine to the phenylalanine. The only DNA kept is the CDR3, 42 bases in frame from the first base. According to the germline V gene, CDR1 reads SNHLY and CDR2 reads FYNNEI. Deletion took 0 bases off V and 5 bases off J, with a span of 10 bases between the germline ends. The entire isolated RNA was reverse transcribed using the High Capacity cDNA Reverse Transcription Kit, and thus expressed TCRB transcripts were sequenced. Deep immunoSEQ sequencing was performed on naive, central memory and regulatory T cell samples, with an average of roughly 3.5 million total reads per sample. Sorted cells were lysed in RLT buffer and RNA was extracted with DNase-treated RNeasy Micro or Mini kits, depending on cell number. To prevent cross-contamination, every cell subset was processed on its own, while patient and healthy donor samples were processed together. The immunoSEQ multiplex PCR was used to amplify TCRB sequences from cDNA, yielding 87-bp fragments that span the CDR3 region. Amplicons were sequenced on the Illumina HiSeq platform. In the original analysis: PCR bias was computationally corrected using synthetic template baselines, reads within Hamming distance 2 were collapsed, and singletons that could not be merged were discarded. Reads were aligned against IMGT to assign V, D and J genes, CDR3 length and insertions or deletions at six rearrangement sites. Within each subset, clonotype counts were normalized to the number of sorted cells before true diversity and Gini coefficients were calculated with the tcR R package. The overlap coefficient, calculated on TCRB nucleotide sequences, was used to quantify repertoire sharing. Out-of-frame TCRB sequences from naive cells were analyzed as a proxy for the pre-selection repertoire. TCRdb stores this immuneACCESS table with in-frame sequences only. Part of the clones is absent; in the studies checked, under half of the shortfall reflects unresolved V genes, and no reason is known for the rest. That table furnishes V, J and clone size, whereas the DNA furnished D and trimming. The sample profile shows approximately 280,000 clones; over 14% of them were found once. The top ten constitute roughly 0.015% of the sample.

Each donor gave one peripheral blood draw, around 0.12 L on average, collected into heparinised tubes. A BD FACSAria II was used to sort naive, central memory, regulatory and stem cell-like memory CD4+ T cells with a panel that included CD45RO, CCR7, CD25, CD127, CD95 and CD27. A purity above 98% was achieved for all sorted populations. PBMCs were isolated immediately by Lymphoprep density gradient centrifugation and stained directly without culture. So that batch effects would be minimized, each experiment stained and sorted samples in pairs, pairing one healthy donor with one patient. Recombination connected TRBV2 to TRBJ1-1; the D gene is perhaps TRBD1, from 6 matching bases. The clonotype was recovered from a man between 18 and 35 years old with type 1 diabetes. What was sequenced was naive CD4+ T cells from blood. The cell subset or site label on this specimen signifies: true naive CD4+ T cells. The CDR3 region: CASSEARGGTEAFF. The nucleotides read TGTGCCAGCAGTGAAGCGAGAGGGGGTACTGAAGCTTTCTTT.